This T cell receptor (beta chain) was sequenced for a study of cytotoxic CD8 clonotypes in ibrutinib-treated CLL. At the level of the study: Response samples were drawn at a median of approximately 11 months of treatment, range 6 to 36. Overall study results and limits: Few clonotypes were public, and these shrank or held steady under treatment.

A note on this clone: What it binds is unknown.

V trimming: 8 bases; J trimming: 3 bases; junction bases outside the gene matches: 3. Germline lookup yields CDR1 ENHRY and CDR2 SYGVKD. This CDR3 is built from 12 residues. Using immunoSEQ multiplex PCR, the repertoire was profiled, and TCRdb retains in-frame clones only, with some absent. The sample holds approximately 120,000 clones, 80% to 90% seen once. The origin of this receptor is a human donor with chronic lymphocytic leukemia. The chain couples TRBV10-3 to TRBJ2-7; 8 positions agree with TRBD1. This specimen consisted of PBMCs, obtained after 24 months of ibrutinib treatment. The CDR3 bases are TGTGCCATCTCAGGGGGCCTCTACGAGCAGTACTTC. Translated, it gives CAISGGLYEQYF.